These 19 T cell receptor beta chains were sequenced from one sample in a study of blood T cell repertoires in COVID-19. Some clones are missing from TCRdb's copy, which holds only in-frame ones; the method was immunoSEQ multiplex PCR. This table has 130,000 to 150,000 clones, around 90% appearing once. What was sequenced was PBMCs or T cells enriched from blood (not recorded which). The receptors originated from a woman aged 40 to 50 who had been exposed to COVID-19.

The rearrangement uses TRBV4-3 and TRBJ1-2; D is possibly TRBD1 (6 bases). The CDR3 runs to 13 residues. Germline-derived CDR1 and CDR2 are LGHNA and YSLEER. Trimming removed 4 bases at V and 6 bases at J, with 12 bases between. The CDR3 reads CASSPRQDHGYTF. CDR3 DNA: TGCGCCAGCAGCCCTCGACAGGATCATGGCTACACCTTC.

This sequence joins TRBV11-3 and TRBJ2-2, with D unresolved. Trimming left V 1 base short and J 6 bases short, with 6 bases between. CDR3 length: 13 amino acids. Per germline, CDR1 SGHNT and CDR2 YENEEA. The CDR3 reads CASSLGAAGELFF. The DNA of the CDR3 is TGTGCCAGCAGCTTAGGGGCCGCCGGGGAGCTGTTTTTT.

The rearrangement uses TRBV13 and TRBJ1-1; no clear D gene. Trimming cost V 1 base and J 0 bases, with 12 bases left between them. The length of the CDR3 is 16 residues. Germline V lookup: CDR1 PRHDT, CDR2 FYEKMQ (reference sequence). The chain's CDR3 is CASSLEPVSMNTEAFF. In DNA form, the CDR3 reads TGTGCCAGCAGCTTAGAGCCGGTTTCAATGAACACTGAAGCTTTCTTT.

The CDR3 reads CASSLPQGMGTEAFF. Here the CDR3 DNA reads TGTGCCAGCAGTTTGCCACAGGGGATGGGCACTGAAGCTTTCTTT. The chain links TRBV28 to TRBJ1-1, with TRBD1 matching over 7 bases. This CDR3 comprises 15 residues. Germline V CDR1 and CDR2: MDHEN, SYDVKM. The ends lost 3 bases at V and 4 bases at J; junction bases unmatched: 8.

This chain joins TRBV10-3 and TRBJ2-5, with D possibly matching TRBD2 (6 bases). V was trimmed by 3 bases and J by 4 bases, leaving 12 bases between them. Per germline, CDR1 ENHRY and CDR2 SYGVKD. The CDR3 contains 14 residues. In nucleotides, the CDR3 is TGTGCCATCAGTGACGGGAAGGGAGGAGAGACCCAGTACTTC. This gives the protein CAISDGKGGETQYF.

V usage is TRBV28 and J usage is TRBJ2-5; 9 nucleotides align to TRBD1. This CDR3 contains 17 residues. Per germline, CDR1 MDHEN and CDR2 SYDVKM. V was pared by 5 bases and J by 4 bases, with 14 bases of the junction left unmatched. Here the CDR3 reads CASSPLLGQGSRETQYF. In DNA form, the CDR3 reads TGTGCCAGCAGTCCCCTCCTTGGACAGGGGTCGAGAGAGACCCAGTACTTC.

The chain uses TRBV10-3 and TRBJ1-1; D gene ambiguous. Between the trimmed V and J ends, which lost 0 bases and 10 bases, there was a span of 9 bases. CDR3 length equals 12 residues. The germline gives CDR1 ENHRY, CDR2 SYGVKD. This chain's CDR3 is CAISESRVAAFF. CDR3 nucleotides: TGTGCCATCAGTGAGTCTCGGGTTGCAGCTTTCTTT.

V is TRBV28 and J is TRBJ2-7, with TRBD1 matching 10 bases. The CDR3 length is 15 residues. Trimming removed 2 bases from V and 5 bases from J; junction bases left unmatched: 6. Germline V lookup: CDR1 MDHEN, CDR2 SYDVKM. The CDR3 region is CASSLPGTGDHEQYF. The CDR3 DNA is TGTGCCAGCAGTTTACCCGGGACAGGGGACCACGAGCAGTACTTC.

The chain carries TRBV4-1 and TRBJ2-5, with 8 positions matching TRBD2. This CDR3 is 15 amino acids long. The V gene end was trimmed by 5 bases and the J gene end by 7 bases; junction bases not matched to a gene: 12. Germline CDR1 and CDR2: MGHRA and YSYEKL. The CDR3: CASSAPSGRQGTQYF. The CDR3 bases are TGCGCCAGCAGCGCCCCTAGCGGGCGTCAGGGGACCCAGTACTTC.

The chain couples TRBV10-3 to TRBJ1-1, with no clear D. The CDR3 sequence is 15 residues long. Germline lookup yields CDR1 ENHRY and CDR2 SYGVKD. Trimming pared 0 bases from V and 2 bases from J, leaving 10 bases between. The CDR3 DNA follows: TGTGCCATCAGTGAGTCGATACAGAGAAACACTGAAGCTTTCTTT. Amino acids: CAISESIQRNTEAFF.

A note on this clone: A read error may produce the germline difference seen at one junction end. Other DNA sequences in the sample encode the same CDR3. In nucleotides, the CDR3 is TGTGCCAGCAGCTTAGGGGGGGGGTACCAGGAGACCCAGTACTTC. Residues: CASSLGGGYQETQYF. The chain has TRBV7-7 and TRBJ2-5; TRBD2 matches 7 bases. The germline V gene has CDR1 SSHAT and CDR2 FNYEAQ (reference sequence). This CDR3 is built from 15 residues.

V usage is TRBV6-5 and J usage is TRBJ1-4; 8 positions agree with TRBD1. With V trimmed by 6 bases and J by 6 bases, 9 bases remained unmatched. The germline gives CDR1 MNHEY, CDR2 SVGAGI. CDR3 size: 15 residues. The CDR3 region is CASRTQGGVDEKLFF. As DNA, the CDR3 is TGTGCCAGCAGAACACAGGGGGGGGTGGATGAAAAACTGTTTTTT.

This chain links TRBV7-8 with TRBJ1-6, with TRBD1 matching over 7 bases. CDR1 and CDR2 (germline): SGHVS, FQNEAQ. The V segment lost 2 bases and the J segment 7 bases; nucleotides outside the gene matches: 5. This CDR3 has 15 amino acids. CDR3 coding DNA: TGTGCCAGCAGCTTAAGGGACAGTTGGAATTCACCCCTCCACTTT. Encoded protein: CASSLRDSWNSPLHF.

The rearrangement links TRBV6-2 or TRBV6-3 to TRBJ2-1, with 10 positions matching TRBD2. In germline, CDR1 is MNHEY, CDR2 SVGEGT. CDR3 length equals 15 residues. V lost 6 bases and J lost 1; bases outside the gene matches: 3. The CDR3 loop reads CASSQLAGSYNEQFF. For the CDR3, the DNA is TGTGCCAGCAGCCAACTAGCGGGATCCTACAATGAGCAGTTCTTC.

The chain carries TRBV29-1 and TRBJ1-5; 7 bases map to TRBD1. The CDR3 is 15 amino acids. J lost 3 bases, V lost 6 bases, and 11 bases had no gene match. Germline V gene sequence: CDR1 SQVTM, CDR2 ANQGSEA. The CDR3 DNA reads TGCAGCGTGGATTCTGGGGGACAGCTCAATCAGCCCCAGCATTTT. It is translated as CSVDSGGQLNQPQHF.

This sequence joins TRBV7-8 and TRBJ1-5; no clear D. V shed 5 bases and J shed 3 bases, with 11 bases lying between them. Germline V gene lookup returns CDR1 SGHVS and CDR2 FQNEAQ. CDR3 size: 14 residues. The CDR3 protein is CASSGLENNQPQHF. CDR3 DNA sequence: TGTGCCAGCAGCGGACTAGAAAACAATCAGCCCCAGCATTTT.

The rearrangement links TRBV6-4 to TRBJ2-3, with 8 bases matching TRBD2. Germline trimming cut 3 bases from V and 1 base from J; bases unmatched to any gene: 3. This CDR3 is 15 amino acids long. Per the germline V gene, CDR1 is MRHNA and CDR2 is SNTAGT. CDR3 region: CASSEETSGTDTQYF. The CDR3 DNA sequence: TGTGCCAGCAGTGAAGAGACTAGCGGCACAGATACGCAGTATTTT.

This rearrangement joins TRBV28 to TRBJ2-1; a weak D match, TRBD1 (6 bases). The germline V and J ends were trimmed by 8 bases and 6 bases, with 20 bases remaining between them. Per germline, CDR1 MDHEN and CDR2 SYDVKM. This CDR3 is built from 15 residues. CDR3 region: CASGDMGEKGNEQFF. The DNA of the CDR3 is TGTGCCAGCGGGGACATGGGGGAAAAGGGCAATGAGCAGTTCTTC.

This clone occurred once. The chain has TRBV12-5 and TRBJ2-5, with a possible D match to TRBD1 (5 bases). V was clipped by 4 bases and J by 5 bases, with 11 bases between them. CDR1 LGHNT and CDR2 FRNRAP come from the germline V gene. CDR3 length equals 13 residues. This chain's CDR3 is CASGSDRGETQYF. In nucleotides, the CDR3 is TGTGCTAGTGGTTCCGATAGGGGTGAGACCCAGTACTTC.